This record covers a single T cell receptor beta chain. The antigen remains unidentified. The PCR made use of 60 Vbeta and 13 Jbeta primers. The repertoire was sequenced with immunoSEQ multiplex PCR; TCRdb's copy has only in-frame clones and lacks some. The sample has around 200,000 clones; under 70% are singletons. The data are from a study of cytomegalovirus exposure and HLA in healthy donors. V gave up 4 bases and J gave up 7 bases, with 11 bases separating them. The CDR3 covers 12 residues. Germline V lookup: CDR1 SQVTM, CDR2 ANQGSEA. Findings of the study overall: Later on, a genetic analysis was performed. It linked a missense variant in DCLRE1C with V- and J-gene trimming of TCR beta. For most subjects, TCR beta sequences were reported to predict HLA-A and HLA-B alleles with accuracy.

The chain is built from TRBV29-1 and TRBJ2-1, with a weak D call TRBD2 (7 bases). Specimen: PBMCs. The origin of this receptor is a man between 35 and 55 years old in good health and CMV-seropositive. The CDR3 protein is CSVVRGGNEQFF. Here the CDR3 DNA reads TGCAGCGTTGTTAGGGGGGGGAATGAGCAGTTCTTC.